The present T cell receptor beta chain was sequenced within a study of T-cell memory formation after mild COVID-19. Using its own MiXCR run on the 5' RACE reads, TCRdb lists one record per CDR3 protein. The table records a few hundred thousand distinct CDR3 sequences, approximately 15% of them present only once. There are 14 residues in the CDR3. Trimming at V came to 7 bases and at J to 2 bases, leaving 2 bases not matched to a gene. CDR1 is SNHLY, CDR2 FYNNEI, per germline. Material: PBMCs or a T cell subset sorted from them (not recorded which). The receptor was isolated from a man aged 18 to 29 who had mild COVID-19 (a few samples of this study predate the infection). Cell type and time point are not known. The chain combines TRBV2 with TRBJ2-2; TRBD1 aligns across 9 bases. CDR3: CASTQGANTGELFF. The CDR3 DNA follows: TGTGCCAGCACACAGGGGGCTAACACCGGGGAGCTGTTTTTT. Drawing the rest from reference TRBV2 and TRBJ2-2, the complete variable domain is EPEVTQTPSHQVTQMGQEVILRCVPISNHLYFYWYRQILGQKVEFLVSFYNNEISEKSEIFDDQFSVERPDGSNFTLKIRSTKLEDSAMYFCASTQGANTGELFFGEGSRLTVL.